This T cell receptor beta chain is drawn from a study of identical twins. Study-wide results and limits: Possibly, invariant MAIT and iNKT cells partly confounded zero-insertion analyses.

TCRdb redid the calling of the 5' RACE reads with MiXCR, one entry per CDR3 protein. The data show some 900,000 distinct CDR3 sequences, about 12% seen once. Every sampled donor was Caucasian and healthy. CDR1 is SNHLY, CDR2 FYNNEI, per germline. The CDR3 has 14 residues. Between the trimmed V and J ends, which lost 7 bases and 6 bases, there was a span of 16 bases. A word on this clonotype: Its antigen is as yet unknown.

Another study also made use of these data, one on yellow fever vaccine responses in identical twins.

J is TRBJ2-1 and V is TRBV2; no reliable D call. The specimen sequenced was PBMCs. This receptor was taken from a woman younger than 30 in good health. The CDR3 nucleotides read TGTGCCAGCACCAATAAAAGATACAGCAATGAGCAGTTCTTC. Protein: CASTNKRYSNEQFF.